Listed here are 9 T cell receptor beta chains from one sample, sequenced in a study of T cell repertoires in cytomegalovirus infection. Each CDR3 protein is one row after TCRdb ran MiXCR on the reads. The sample consists of about 100,000 distinct CDR3 sequences, 25% to 30% of them appearing once. The antigens for these receptors are not known. Material: CD8+ T cells from cultured PBMCs, obtained from culture after CMV antigen stimulation. The origin of the receptors is a human donor in good health (CMV status not recorded). Some clones in this sample may be carry-over from other donors' samples.

This chain uses TRBV3-1 with TRBJ2-7; D remains ambiguous. CDR1 is LGHDT, CDR2 YNNKEL, per germline (reference sequence). V was trimmed by 4 bases and J by 6 bases, leaving 10 bases between them. The CDR3 is 12 amino acids. The CDR3 DNA reads TGTGCCAGCAGCCGGCCGCCTCTCGAGCAGTACTTC. Translated, it gives CASSRPPLEQYF.

This clonotype was recorded at least ten times. V gene TRBV7-2 combines with J gene TRBJ2-7, with 11 bases matching TRBD2. Trimming at V came to 4 bases and at J to 2 bases, leaving 10 bases not matched to a gene. CDR3 length equals 17 residues. Germline CDR1 reads SGHTA; CDR2 reads FQGNSA. The CDR3 spells CASSWKVGTSGAYEQYF. For the CDR3, the DNA is TGTGCCAGCAGCTGGAAGGTCGGGACTAGCGGTGCCTACGAGCAGTACTTC.

Regarding this clonotype: At one end, the junction sequence differs from germline, possibly due to a read error. This rearrangement joins TRBV7-4 to TRBJ2-5; TRBD2 matches 8 bases. The V gene's germline CDR1 is SGHVT and CDR2 SQSDAQ. CDR3 length: 15 amino acids. The CDR3 reads CAGSLAGPPDETQYF. The DNA of the CDR3 is TGTGCCGGCAGCTTAGCGGGACCGCCGGATGAGACCCAGTACTTC.

This CDR3 is CASSLTGGEQYF. The CDR3 coding sequence is TGTGCCAGCAGCTTGACAGGGGGCGAGCAGTACTTC. The chain joins TRBV7-6 to TRBJ2-7, with 9 bases identical to TRBD1. This CDR3 region has 12 residues. The V gene end was trimmed by 3 bases and the J gene end by 6 bases; junction bases not matched to a gene: 0. In germline, CDR1 is SGHVS, CDR2 FNYEAQ.

The chain employs TRBV6-6 and TRBJ2-5, with D possibly matching TRBD2 (5 bases). Per germline, CDR1 MNHNY and CDR2 SVGAGI (reference sequence). V was trimmed by 6 bases and J by 9 bases, leaving 11 bases between them. The CDR3 is made up of 11 amino acids. In nucleotides, the CDR3 is TGTGCCAGCAGCCCGGAGGTGGCCCAGTACTTC. It codes for CASSPEVAQYF.

The chain links TRBV12-3 or TRBV12-4 to TRBJ2-5, with D perhaps assigned TRBD1 or TRBD2 (5 bases each). Trimming cost V 5 bases and J 4 bases, with 14 bases left between them. The CDR3 is 14 residues long. The CDR3 protein is CASSPDFGGETQYF. The CDR3 nucleotides are TGTGCCAGCAGTCCCGACTTTGGGGGAGAGACCCAGTACTTC.

The table lists this clonotype with many counts. The V call is TRBV7-8, the J call TRBJ1-1; D possibly corresponds to TRBD1 (5 bases). The CDR3 length is 12 residues. CDR1 is SGHVS, CDR2 FQNEAQ, per germline. V was clipped by 0 bases and J by 7 bases, with 6 bases between them. The chain's CDR3 is CASSLAGVEAFF. DNA of the CDR3: TGTGCCAGCAGCTTAGCAGGGGTTGAAGCTTTCTTT.

V is TRBV4-1 and J is TRBJ1-2; D call uncertain. Germline V lookup: CDR1 MGHRA, CDR2 YSYEKL. The CDR3 loop spans 15 amino acids. The V gene lost 1 base and the J gene lost 8 bases, with 17 bases spanning the gap. In nucleotides, the CDR3 is TGCGCCAGCAGCCAAGTAATATGGAGGGAGTACGGCTACACCTTC. Translation: CASSQVIWREYGYTF.

The chain couples TRBV7-6 to TRBJ2-7, with 10 bases matching TRBD2. The CDR3 spans 14 residues. Trimming at V came to 3 bases and at J to 7 bases, leaving 6 bases not matched to a gene. Germline V gene data show CDR1 as SGHVS and CDR2 as FNYEAQ. The CDR3 DNA reads as TGTGCCAGCAGCTTTCTAGCGGGGGAGAGGGAGCAGTACTTC. This translates into CASSFLAGEREQYF.